These T cell receptor beta chains were read from a single sample in a study of blood T cells in healthy people across ages. TCRdb ran MiXCR on the 5' RACE reads and lists one entry per CDR3 protein. The table has around 990,000 distinct CDR3 sequences, about 25% seen once. In addition, the sample was reused for a study of T cells of mothers and their children.

The sequencing input was blood. The receptors here all came from a girl aged 2-10 years in good health. Both conserved end residues are part of each CDR3. Each record gives: J gene, clone size, V gene, D gene, CDR3 protein, CDR3 DNA. The D gene is left open where the match is weak. Some rows have no size entry. The others give once, few or many, or a class for an expanded clone.

TRBJ2-1 - TRBV9 TRBD2 CASSGLAGNDEQFF TGTGCCAGCAGCGGACTAGCGGGAAATGATGAGCAGTTCTTC
TRBJ1-4 - TRBV28 - CASSLNRGEKLFF TGTGCCAGCAGTTTAAATCGGGGGGAAAAACTGTTTTTT
TRBJ1-1 few TRBV11-2 - CASSLVQPGLNTEAFF TGTGCCAGCAGCTTAGTCCAACCAGGGCTGAACACTGAAGCTTTCTTT
TRBJ2-7 - TRBV6-5 - CASSYSQGPFYEQYF TGTGCCAGCAGTTACTCACAGGGCCCTTTCTACGAGCAGTACTTC
TRBJ2-5 - TRBV6-2/TRBV6-3 - CASSYEWFRETQYF TGTGCCAGCAGTTACGAGTGGTTTAGGGAGACCCAGTACTTC
TRBJ2-1 - TRBV14 - CASSQFDAYNEQSF TGTGCCAGCAGCCAATTCGACGCTTACAATGAGCAGTCCTTC
TRBJ2-1 - TRBV11-1 TRBD2 CASSFRAGAYNGQFF TGTGCCAGCAGCTTCAGAGCGGGAGCCTACAATGGGCAGTTCTTC
TRBJ2-7 few TRBV7-2 - CASSRGWEAAYEQYF TGTGCCAGCAGCCGTGGGTGGGAGGCAGCCTACGAGCAGTACTTC
TRBJ2-3 - TRBV5-1 - CASSSILGDTQYF TGCGCCAGCAGCTCAATCCTTGGGGATACGCAGTATTTT
TRBJ2-5 - TRBV7-2 - CASSLAGEGGAPF TGTGCCAGCAGCTTAGCGGGTGAGGGAGGTGCTCCCTTC
TRBJ2-5 - TRBV20-1 TRBD2 CSATLGRETQYF TGCAGTGCTACCCTCGGGAGGGAGACCCAGTACTTC
TRBJ2-7 few TRBV13 TRBD1 CASSGTTGGPFVHEQYF TGTGCCAGCAGCGGTACTACAGGGGGGCCTTTCGTACACGAGCAGTACTTC
TRBJ2-5 - TRBV5-1 TRBD2 CASSLELAGAETQYF TGCGCCAGCAGCTTGGAGTTAGCGGGGGCTGAGACCCAGTACTTC
TRBJ1-1 - TRBV6-5 - CASKTVSEGNTEAFF TGTGCCAGCAAAACAGTAAGTGAAGGGAACACTGAAGCTTTCTTT
TRBJ2-3 few TRBV9 - CASSVPPDTQYF TGTGCCAGCAGCGTTCCCCCGGATACGCAGTATTTT
TRBJ2-7 - TRBV29-1 - CSALFGGAYEQYF TGCAGCGCTCTATTCGGGGGTGCCTACGAGCAGTACTTC
TRBJ2-5 - TRBV6-1 - CASSRVGLSGLLAETQYF TGTGCCAGCAGTAGGGTAGGATTAAGCGGGCTTTTGGCAGAGACCCAGTACTTC
TRBJ2-3 few TRBV20-1 - CSARLGVDTQYF TGCAGTGCCAGACTAGGCGTAGATACGCAGTATTTT
TRBJ1-1 - TRBV4-2 - CASSPGNETFF TGTGCCAGCAGCCCTGGGAATGAAACTTTCTTT
TRBJ2-5 - TRBV14 - CASSQGKQGWETQCF TGTGCCAGCAGCCAAGGGAAGCAGGGTTGGGAGACCCAGTGCTTC
TRBJ1-2 - TRBV9 - CASSVGPDYGYTF TGTGCCAGCAGCGTAGGGCCCGACTATGGCTACACCTTC
TRBJ2-7 few TRBV7-6 TRBD1 CASSLAPGGPSYEQYF TGTGCCAGCAGCTTAGCGCCAGGGGGCCCCTCCTACGAGCAGTACTTC
TRBJ2-7 - TRBV28 - CASSLGGALREQYF TGTGCCAGCAGTTTAGGGGGAGCGCTACGAGAGCAGTACTTC
TRBJ2-2 few TRBV4-1 - CASSQDWLVPPTGELFF TGCGCCAGCAGCCAAGATTGGTTGGTACCTCCTACCGGGGAGCTGTTTTTT
TRBJ2-5 few TRBV29-1 - CSAHGGVEETQYF TGCAGCGCCCACGGGGGCGTCGAGGAGACCCAGTACTTC
TRBJ2-5 - TRBV11-2 - CASSPTDRGRETQYF TGTGCCAGCAGCCCAACGGACCGAGGGAGGGAGACCCAGTACTTC
TRBJ2-1 - TRBV5-1 TRBD2 CASSLTSGNDNEQFF TGCGCCAGCAGCTTGACTAGCGGGAACGACAATGAGCAGTTCTTC
TRBJ2-3 - TRBV7-3 TRBD2 CASSSGLQTDTQYF TGTGCCAGCAGTAGCGGGTTACAAACAGATACGCAGTATTTT
TRBJ2-7 - TRBV3-1 - CASSQLRITSSYEQYF TGTGCCAGCAGCCAGCTCCGAATAACGAGCTCCTACGAGCAGTACTTC
TRBJ1-2 - TRBV7-9 - CASSLYLWLGYGYTF TGTGCCAGCAGCTTATATCTCTGGCTAGGCTATGGCTACACCTTC
TRBJ2-7 - TRBV21-1 - CASSLERVYYEQYF TGTGCCAGCAGTCTCGAAAGAGTTTACTACGAGCAGTACTTC